This entry lists 21 T cell receptor beta chains sequenced from one sample in a study of T cells in Graves' hyperthyroidism and ophthalmopathy. There were TCR beta CDR3 regions amplified from RNA transcripts. Using the HTBI primer set, a first-round RT-PCR was run on the TCR CDR3. A single record per CDR3 protein comes from TCRdb applying MiXCR to the multiplex PCR reads. The data contain about 270,000 distinct CDR3 sequences, approximately 21% of them singletons. The sample comprised blood. Receptor source: a young man with Graves' ophthalmopathy.

The chain couples TRBV28 to TRBJ2-6; TRBD1 matches 7 bases. The J segment lost 5 bases and the V segment lost 6 bases, leaving 13 bases of the junction unmatched. CDR3 length equals 17 residues. Germline-derived CDR1 and CDR2 are MDHEN and SYDVKM. CDR3 sequence: CASSSPGQVGRANVLTF. CDR3 in DNA: TGTGCCAGCAGCTCCCCCGGACAGGTCGGTAGGGCCAACGTCCTGACTTTC.

The genes are TRBV5-6 and TRBJ2-7, with no clear D. The V end was cut by 4 bases, the J end by 0 bases, with 14 bases between. Germline lookup yields CDR1 SGHDT and CDR2 YYEEEE. This CDR3 is 15 amino acids long. In DNA, the CDR3 is TGTGCCAGCAGCCCGCAGACCTACTTCTCCTACGAGCAGTACTTC. This translates into CASSPQTYFSYEQYF.

This clonotype was observed at least ten times. The J gene is TRBJ1-2, the V gene TRBV11-2; D possibly corresponds to TRBD1 (6 bases). This CDR3 is built from 13 residues. Deletions cut 3 bases from V and 5 bases from J, with 10 bases between. Germline V gene data show CDR1 as SGHAT and CDR2 as FQNNGV. CDR3 sequence (DNA): TGTGCCAGCAGCTTCGGACAGCCTTATGGCTACACCTTC. Translated: CASSFGQPYGYTF. Combining the CDR3 with reference TRBV11-2 and TRBJ1-2 gives the whole variable domain EAGVAQSPRYKIIEKRQSVAFWCNPISGHATLYWYQQILGQGPKLLIQFQNNGVVDDSQLPKDRFSAERLKGVDSTLKIQPAKLEDSAVYLCASSFGQPYGYTFGSGTRLTVV.

The rearrangement uses TRBV19 and TRBJ2-2, with a weak D call TRBD1 (6 bases). This CDR3 is 15 amino acids long. CDR1 is LNHDA, CDR2 SQIVND, per germline (reference sequence). The ends were cut back, 6 bases at V and 1 base at J, with 12 bases in the middle. CDR3 sequence (DNA): TGTGCCAGTAGCTGGTGGGGGCTGAACACCGGGGAGCTGTTTTTT. Amino acids: CASSWWGLNTGELFF.

Here the CDR3 reads CAISESGGTGGSEQYF. The CDR3 region has the DNA TGTGCCATCAGTGAGTCGGGGGGGACAGGGGGTAGCGAGCAGTACTTC. The chain couples TRBV10-3 to TRBJ2-7, with TRBD1 identical over 11 bases. This CDR3 spans 16 amino acids. Germline V gene sequence: CDR1 ENHRY, CDR2 SYGVKD. The V segment lost 0 bases and the J segment 6 bases; nucleotides outside the gene matches: 7.

This clonotype turned up a few times. The chain carries TRBV7-3 and TRBJ1-6, with D possibly TRBD1 on 6 matching bases. Trimming took off 5 bases at V and 0 bases at J, with 11 bases between the two ends. CDR3 length equals 16 residues. CDR1 and CDR2 (germline): SGHTA, FQGTGA. The CDR3 nucleotides read TGTGCCAGCAGCCTCCAGGGGACCTCCTATAATTCACCCCTCCACTTT. Protein product: CASSLQGTSYNSPLHF. The full variable domain, in which reference TRBV7-3 and TRBJ1-6 provide the parts outside the CDR3, is GAGVSQTPSNKVTEKGKYVELRCDPISGHTALYWYRQSLGQGPEFLIYFQGTGAADDSGLPNDRFFAVRPEGSVSTLKIQRTERGDSAVYLCASSLQGTSYNSPLHFGNGTRLTVT.

This chain joins TRBV28 and TRBJ2-5; 8 nucleotides align to TRBD2. This CDR3 spans 16 amino acids. CDR1 is MDHEN and CDR2 is SYDVKM in the germline V gene. J gave up 2 bases and V 2 bases, and 7 bases lay outside the gene matches. In DNA, the CDR3 is TGTGCCAGCAGTTTAGCGGGGGGACCATTGCAAGAGACCCAGTACTTC. Translation gives CASSLAGGPLQETQYF.

The chain employs TRBV6-1 and TRBJ1-1; TRBD1 might be the D (5 bases). V was clipped by 1 base and J by 10 bases, with 10 bases between them. This CDR3 region has 12 residues. Per the germline V gene, CDR1 is MNHNS and CDR2 is SASEGT. CDR3 region: CASSEGGGGAFF. The CDR3 nucleotides are TGTGCCAGCAGTGAAGGGGGGGGGGGAGCTTTCTTT.

The table lists this clonotype with a few counts. The rearrangement uses TRBV28 and TRBJ2-1; either TRBD1 or TRBD2 may supply D (6 bases each). The CDR3 is 13 residues long. The germline V gene encodes CDR1 MDHEN and CDR2 SYDVKM. The CDR3 here is CAGGRAAYNEQFF. The CDR3 bases are TGTGCGGGGGGCAGGGCAGCCTACAATGAGCAGTTCTTC.

This clonotype has at least ten counts. V is TRBV30 and J is TRBJ1-1, with D uncertain. V was pared by 2 bases and J by 2 bases, with 6 bases between. Germline values: CDR1 GTSNPN, CDR2 SVGIG (reference sequence). This CDR3 spans 12 amino acids. CDR3 region: CAWSMPNTEAFF. CDR3 nucleotides: TGTGCCTGGAGTATGCCTAACACTGAAGCTTTCTTT.

The chain is built from TRBV4-1 and TRBJ1-3; 10 bases line up with TRBD1. CDR3 size: 15 residues. The V and J ends lost 5 bases and 4 bases, in that order; junction bases with no gene match: 5. Germline V gene lookup returns CDR1 MGHRA and CDR2 YSYEKL. The CDR3 region is CASSTRTGGGNTIYF. The CDR3 coding sequence is TGCGCCAGCAGCACACGGACAGGGGGAGGAAACACCATATATTTT.

This chain links TRBV29-1 with TRBJ2-2, with 7 bases that match TRBD1. The CDR3 length is 15 residues. The germline CDR1 and CDR2 sequences are SQVTM and ANQGSEA. With V trimmed by 3 bases and J by 2 bases, 6 bases remained unmatched. Here the CDR3 DNA reads TGCAGCGTTGAGCAACAGGGGCTTAACACCGGGGAGCTGTTTTTT. Residues: CSVEQQGLNTGELFF.

This clonotype came up a few times. The chain is built from TRBV2 and TRBJ1-6; 10 bases are a match to TRBD1. The CDR3 spans 14 residues. Germline loops: CDR1 SNHLY, CDR2 FYNNEI. V dropped 4 bases and J dropped 9; count of bases not matched to a gene: 3. CDR3 loop: CASSGDRGGSPLHF. In nucleotides, the CDR3 is TGTGCCAGCAGTGGGGACAGGGGAGGTTCACCCCTCCACTTT.

This clonotype was observed a few times. The V and J genes are TRBV7-9 and TRBJ2-1; 15 positions match TRBD2. Germline lookup yields CDR1 SEHNR and CDR2 FQNEAQ (reference sequence). The CDR3 totals 16 residues. Trimming at V came to 6 bases and at J to 8 bases, leaving 8 bases not matched to a gene. The CDR3 loop reads CASSSGLAGGWDEQFF. The DNA of the CDR3 is TGTGCCAGCAGTTCGGGACTAGCGGGAGGTTGGGATGAGCAGTTCTTC. Supplemented by reference TRBV7-9 and TRBJ2-1, the full variable domain reads DTGVSQNPRHKITKRGQNVTFRCDPISEHNRLYWYRQTLGQGPEFLTYFQNEAQLEKSRLLSDRFSAERPKGSFSTLEIQRTEQGDSAMYLCASSSGLAGGWDEQFFGPGTRLTVL.

This clonotype was observed at least ten times. The chain employs TRBV7-2 and TRBJ1-5; the D gene is possibly TRBD1 (5 bases). V was shortened by 1 base and J by 4 bases, with 11 bases between the two germline ends. CDR3 length: 15 amino acids. CDR1 SGHTA and CDR2 FQGNSA come from the germline V gene. In DNA, the CDR3 is TGTGCCAGCAGCTTAGGGGGCGCCTTAAATCAGCCCCAGCATTTT. Residues: CASSLGGALNQPQHF.

This clonotype was picked up many times. The chain carries TRBV2 and TRBJ2-1; 7 bases are a match to TRBD2. This CDR3 comprises 11 residues. Germline trimming cut 8 bases from V and 10 bases from J; bases unmatched to any gene: 5. Germline V gene data show CDR1 as SNHLY and CDR2 as FYNNEI. CDR3 sequence: CASRQLAEQFF. DNA for the CDR3: TGTGCCAGCCGTCAACTAGCGGAGCAGTTCTTC.

The chain has TRBV20-1 and TRBJ1-4, with D possibly being TRBD1 (5 bases). This CDR3 is built from 12 residues. The V and J ends lost 6 bases and 8 bases respectively, with 13 bases between them. Looked up from germline, CDR1 is DFQATT and CDR2 is SNEGSKA (reference sequence). CDR3 sequence reads: CSAGGRDEKLFF. The CDR3, as DNA: TGCAGTGCCGGAGGGAGGGACGAAAAACTGTTTTTT.

The genes are TRBV28 and TRBJ1-1; the D is unclear. Trimming removed 5 bases at V and 2 bases at J, with 18 bases between. The CDR3 length is 16 residues. Germline V gene data show CDR1 as MDHEN and CDR2 as SYDVKM. In nucleotides, the CDR3 is TGTGCCAGCAGTAGCCCCCGGGCGTCTCCCAACACTGAAGCTTTCTTT. Protein product: CASSSPRASPNTEAFF.

This clonotype showed up just a few times. The chain is built from TRBV4-1 and TRBJ1-1; a weak D match, TRBD1 (6 bases). Germline assignment: CDR1 MGHRA and CDR2 YSYEKL. Trimming removed 3 bases from V and 2 bases from J, with 22 bases in between. The CDR3 spans 18 residues. In DNA, the CDR3 is TGCGCCAGCAGCCATGGTTCAAACAGGGCCGAGGGAAACACTGAAGCTTTCTTT. Protein product: CASSHGSNRAEGNTEAFF.

In its sample, this clonotype was seen a few times. The chain joins TRBV6-1 to TRBJ1-6; D is ambiguous. The V end was cut by 7 bases, the J end by 2 bases, with 12 bases between. Germline assignment: CDR1 MNHNS and CDR2 SASEGT. The CDR3 sequence is 15 residues long. CDR3 coding DNA: TGTGCCAGCACCTTGAGACAAGCCTATAATTCACCCCTCCACTTT. As protein: CASTLRQAYNSPLHF.

This clonotype was counted at least ten times. The DNA of the CDR3 is TGCGCCAGCAGCTTACCCGGGACAGCGATCAATGAGCAGTTCTTC. This encodes CASSLPGTAINEQFF. The chain recombines TRBV5-1 with TRBJ2-1; 7 nucleotides match TRBD1. Losses at the gene ends were 2 bases for V and 6 bases for J; bases not matched to a gene: 8. The CDR3 has 15 amino acids. Germline V gene sequence: CDR1 SGHRS, CDR2 YFSETQ. The complete variable domain, with remaining parts taken from reference TRBV5-1 and TRBJ2-1, reads KAGVTQTPRYLIKTRGQQVTLSCSPISGHRSVSWYQQTPGQGLQFLFEYFSETQRNKGNFPGRFSGRQFSNSRSEMNVSTLELGDSALYLCASSLPGTAINEQFFGPGTRLTVL.